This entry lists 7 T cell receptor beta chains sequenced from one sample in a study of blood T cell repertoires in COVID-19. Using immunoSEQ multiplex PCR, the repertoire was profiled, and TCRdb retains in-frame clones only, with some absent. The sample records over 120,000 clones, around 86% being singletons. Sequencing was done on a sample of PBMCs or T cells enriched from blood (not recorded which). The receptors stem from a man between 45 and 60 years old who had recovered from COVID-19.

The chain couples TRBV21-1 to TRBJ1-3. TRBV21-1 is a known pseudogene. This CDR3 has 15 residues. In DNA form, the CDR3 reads TGTGCCAGCCCGCAAAGTTACTCCTCTGGAAACACCATATATTTT. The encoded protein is CASPQSYSSGNTIYF.

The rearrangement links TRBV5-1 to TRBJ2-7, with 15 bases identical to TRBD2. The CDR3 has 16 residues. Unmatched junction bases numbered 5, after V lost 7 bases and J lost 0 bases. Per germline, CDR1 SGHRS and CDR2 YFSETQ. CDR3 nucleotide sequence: TGCGCCAGCGCCGGACTAGCGGGAGGGTCCTCCTACGAGCAGTACTTC. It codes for CASAGLAGGSSYEQYF.

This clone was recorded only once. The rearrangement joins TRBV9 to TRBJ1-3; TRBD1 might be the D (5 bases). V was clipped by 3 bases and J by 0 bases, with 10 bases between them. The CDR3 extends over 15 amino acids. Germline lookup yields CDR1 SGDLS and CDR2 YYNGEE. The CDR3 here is CASSGRGVSGNTIYF. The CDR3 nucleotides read TGTGCCAGCAGCGGGCGGGGGGTCTCTGGAAACACCATATATTTT.

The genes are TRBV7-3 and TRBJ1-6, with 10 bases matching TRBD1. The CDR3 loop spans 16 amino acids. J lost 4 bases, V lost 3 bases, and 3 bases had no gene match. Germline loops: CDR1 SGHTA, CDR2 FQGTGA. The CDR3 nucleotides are TGTGCCAGCAGCTTGAGGGGACAGGGGTATAATTCACCCCTCCACTTT. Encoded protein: CASSLRGQGYNSPLHF.

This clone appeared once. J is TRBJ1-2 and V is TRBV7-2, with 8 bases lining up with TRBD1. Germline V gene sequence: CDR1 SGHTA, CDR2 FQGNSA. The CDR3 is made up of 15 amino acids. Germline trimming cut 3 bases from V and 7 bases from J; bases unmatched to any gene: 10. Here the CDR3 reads CASSLDRAPFGGYTF. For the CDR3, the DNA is TGTGCCAGCAGCTTGGACAGGGCCCCTTTCGGTGGCTACACCTTC.

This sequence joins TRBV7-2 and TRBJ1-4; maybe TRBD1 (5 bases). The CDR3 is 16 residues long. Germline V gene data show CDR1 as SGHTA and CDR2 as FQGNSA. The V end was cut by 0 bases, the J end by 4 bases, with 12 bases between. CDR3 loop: CASSLAHGGSNEKLFF. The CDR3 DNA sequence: TGTGCCAGCAGCTTAGCGCACGGGGGGAGTAATGAAAAACTGTTTTTT. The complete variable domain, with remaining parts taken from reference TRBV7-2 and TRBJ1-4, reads GAGVSQSPSNKVTEKGKDVELRCDPISGHTALYWYRQSLGQGLEFLIYFQGNSAPDKSGLPSDRFSAERTGGSVSTLTIQRTQQEDSAVYLCASSLAHGGSNEKLFFGSGTQLSVL.

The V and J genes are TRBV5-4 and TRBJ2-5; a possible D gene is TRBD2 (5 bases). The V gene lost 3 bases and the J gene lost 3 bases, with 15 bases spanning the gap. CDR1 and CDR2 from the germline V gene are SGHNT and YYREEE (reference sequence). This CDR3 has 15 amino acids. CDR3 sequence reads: CASSWPGSREETQYF. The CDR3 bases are TGTGCCAGCAGCTGGCCGGGATCGCGGGAAGAGACCCAGTACTTC.